One sample yielded the 6 T cell receptor beta chains listed below, sequenced in a study of T cell responses to AZD1222 COVID-19 vaccine. This table comes from immunoSEQ multiplex PCR, and its TCRdb copy is limited to in-frame clones, with some not included. The sample holds approximately 100,000 clones; roughly 90% are singletons and the top ten take 5% to 5.5%. The sequencing here drew on peripheral blood, taken on day 0 of AZD1222 vaccination. These receptors were collected from an adult in good health.

The rearrangement links TRBV6-2 or TRBV6-3 to TRBJ2-1; 7 bases line up with TRBD2. Trimming removed 5 bases from V and 4 bases from J; junction bases left unmatched: 14. CDR1 and CDR2 (germline): MNHEY, SVGEGT. The CDR3 contains 17 residues. Here the CDR3 DNA reads TGTGCCAGCAGTGAGGACCGTTGGCTAGCGGATTACAATGAGCAGTTCTTC. Protein: CASSEDRWLADYNEQFF.

V usage is TRBV18 and J usage is TRBJ1-1; D unresolved. V was clipped by 1 base and J by 1 base, with 10 bases between them. Per the germline V gene, CDR1 is KGHSH and CDR2 is LQKENI. The CDR3 is 15 amino acids. CDR3 residues: CASSPQAGENTEAFF. In nucleotides, the CDR3 is TGTGCCAGCTCACCACAGGCAGGTGAGAACACTGAAGCTTTCTTT.

This sequence joins TRBV27 and TRBJ2-7; D call uncertain. Germline values: CDR1 MNHEY, CDR2 SMNVEV (reference sequence). V was cut by 3 bases and J by 5 bases, with 11 bases left in between. The CDR3 is 13 residues long. DNA for the CDR3: TGTGCCAGCAGTTTGGTTAGGTGGGACGAGCAGTACTTC. It yields the protein CASSLVRWDEQYF.

As concerns this clone: The junction departs from germline at one end; a sequencing error may be responsible. This rearrangement joins TRBV28 to TRBJ1-4, with D uncertain. The germline gives CDR1 MDHEN, CDR2 SYDVKM. The CDR3 has 13 residues. This CDR3 reads CASSYKRQPKAFF. The CDR3 DNA sequence: TGTGCCAGCAGCTATAAAAGGCAGCCTAAAGCCTTCTTT.

The chain uses TRBV25-1 and TRBJ1-1; possibly TRBD1 for D (6 bases). CDR3 length: 14 amino acids. Trimming removed 3 bases from V and 4 bases from J, with 12 bases in between. Germline lookup yields CDR1 MGHDK and CDR2 SYGVNS. This CDR3 reads CASSDFGGATEAFF. CDR3 nucleotides: TGTGCCAGCAGTGACTTTGGGGGGGCCACTGAAGCTTTCTTT.

This clone was recorded only once. The chain is built from TRBV19 and TRBJ1-5; no clear D. Per the germline V gene, CDR1 is LNHDA and CDR2 is SQIVND (reference sequence). Trimming took off 1 base at V and 2 bases at J, with 6 bases between the two ends. The CDR3 loop spans 14 amino acids. For the CDR3, the DNA is TGTGCCAGTAGTATAGGGTCAGGCAATCAGCCCCAGCATTTT. Residues: CASSIGSGNQPQHF.